The subject of this entry is one T cell receptor beta chain. The data are from a study of CD8 T cells in Susac syndrome. Random hexamers were used to reverse transcribe an amount of roughly 0.45 to 1 ug RNA. Using its own MiXCR run on the immunoSEQ multiplex PCR reads, TCRdb lists one record per CDR3 protein. The sample yields 250,000 to 350,000 distinct CDR3 sequences, roughly 81% seen once. The receptor was isolated from a human donor with multiple sclerosis. The sequencing input was CD8+ T cells from PBMCs.

DNA for the CDR3: TGTGCCAGCAGCGTAGACGGAGTTAGAGAGACCCAGTACTTC. Its protein product is CASSVDGVRETQYF. The chain joins TRBV9 to TRBJ2-5, with no clear D. Looked up from germline, CDR1 is SGDLS and CDR2 is YYNGEE. There are 14 residues in the CDR3. Trimming shortened V by 0 bases and J by 4 bases, and 10 bases separated the two germline ends.